This T cell receptor beta chain emerged from a study of response to subunit inactivated influenza vaccine. J was trimmed by 4 bases and V by 3 bases; bases with no gene match: 6. CDR3 length: 17 residues. Germline assignment: CDR1 KGHDR and CDR2 SFDVKD. A remark on this clonotype: The target antigen is unknown.

Overall study findings and caveats: Authors suggested that a seasonal influenza vaccination recruits few new T cells each time.

MiXCR, applied by TCRdb to the RT-PCR reads, yields one record per CDR3 protein. This table has 750,000 to 850,000 distinct CDR3 sequences, roughly 18% appearing once. Sequencing used PBMCs from blood, obtained 5 to 6 days after vaccination. This clonotype was sampled from a man aged 45-60 years who received an inactivated influenza vaccine. V and J are TRBV24-1 and TRBJ2-2, with 11 bases lining up with TRBD1. The DNA of the CDR3 is TGTGCCACCAGTGATGGAGGAGGACAGGGGGCCACCGGGGAGCTGTTTTTT. Its protein is CATSDGGGQGATGELFF.